The clone carrying this T cell receptor (beta chain) was seen more than once but under ten times. No antigen is known for it. The data were taken from a study of identical twins. Findings and limits, study-wide: Twins' surplus sharing was weaker for beta out-of-frame sequences.

This CDR3 has 16 residues. The ends were cut back, 0 bases at V and 0 bases at J, with 10 bases in the middle. Germline CDR1 SGHRS, CDR2 YFSETQ. Template switching created a universal primer site, and the cDNA included unique molecular identifiers. MiXCR, applied by TCRdb to the 5' RACE reads, yields one record per CDR3 protein. The sample consists of about 480,000 distinct CDR3 sequences, 11% to 15% of them appearing once. These data also featured in a second study, about yellow fever vaccine responses in identical twins. That report adds: Twins reportedly mounted vaccine T cell responses that seemed partly convergent, partly personalized.

This chain connects TRBV5-1 to TRBJ2-1; the D gene is possibly TRBD2 (5 bases). The receptor comes from a woman younger than 35 in good health. The sequenced sample was CD4+ T cells sorted from blood. This CDR3 reads CASSLGRANSYNEQFF. The CDR3 DNA reads as TGCGCCAGCAGCTTGGGGCGGGCCAACTCCTACAATGAGCAGTTCTTC.